This T cell receptor (beta chain) was captured in a study of CD8 T cells in Susac syndrome. This clonotype came up once. After extraction with the RNeasy kit, about 0.5 to 1 ug of the RNA was reverse transcribed using random hexamers. TCRdb used MiXCR to reprocess the immunoSEQ multiplex PCR reads, holding one entry per CDR3 protein. The sample gives 130,000 to 150,000 distinct CDR3 sequences, 85% to 95% of which show up once; 0.25% to 0.3% is in the top ten. With 0 bases removed from V and 5 bases from J, the gap between germline ends came to 5 bases. The CDR3 loop spans 12 amino acids. Germline V gene lookup returns CDR1 SQVTM and CDR2 ANQGSEA.

Sequencing input: CD8+ T cells from PBMCs. This sequence joins TRBV29-1 and TRBJ2-1, with no clear D. The source of this sequence is a human donor in good health. The CDR3 protein is CSVEDWNNEQFF. The DNA for the CDR3 is TGCAGCGTTGAAGACTGGAACAATGAGCAGTTCTTC.